This TCR beta chain was found in a study of CD8 T cells in Susac syndrome. A quantity of roughly 0.5 to 1 ug RNA underwent reverse transcription using random hexamers. Amplification of TCR beta CDR3 was carried out by immunoSEQ multiplex PCR, which covered 54 Vbeta and 13 Jbeta segments. TCRdb processed the immunoSEQ multiplex PCR reads anew with MiXCR; each CDR3 protein has one entry. The sample gives roughly 150,000 distinct CDR3 sequences, about 92% of which show up once; approximately 0.082% is in the top ten. General study results and limits: The authors acknowledged that their TCR sequencing and HLA analysis involved a relatively small number of individuals.

Healthy donors formed controls matched for age and sex. TEMRA cells were enriched by FACS, while CD8+ and CD4+ T cells were obtained through a negative isolation that was performed magnetically. About this clonotype itself: The antigen is unknown.

This TCR came from a human donor in good health. Material: CD4+ T cells from PBMCs.

Here the CDR3 reads CASSLEGAVTEAFF. DNA for the CDR3: TGCGCCAGCAGCTTGGAGGGGGCGGTGACTGAAGCTTTCTTT. The chain joins TRBV5-1 to TRBJ1-1; 7 nucleotides agree with TRBD1. The CDR3 loop spans 14 amino acids. Germline V gives CDR1 SGHRS, CDR2 YFSETQ. The trim removed 0 bases at V and 5 bases at J, leaving 4 bases unmatched.